The 14 T cell receptor beta chains listed next were all sequenced from one sample in a study of CD8+ T cells in alopecia areata. Treatment given: oral pan-JAK inhibitor, 5-10 mg twice daily. Sequencing templates came from extracted RNA that was reverse transcribed into cDNA. Clones were read by immunoSEQ multiplex PCR, and TCRdb kept only the in-frame ones, dropping some. This repertoire shows about 140,000 clones, less than 70% found once; its top ten account for about 15%. The specimen comprised CD8+ T cells sorted from blood, sampled at week 4, from a patient treated with tofacitinib. The source of these receptors is a human donor with alopecia areata.

This rearrangement joins TRBV7-9 to TRBJ2-1; D uncertain. This CDR3 has 11 residues. Trimming pared 4 bases from V and 10 bases from J, leaving 8 bases between. In germline, CDR1 is SEHNR, CDR2 FQNEAQ (reference sequence). The DNA for the CDR3 is TGTGCCAGCAGCTACTACCTGGAGCAGTTCTTC. As protein: CASSYYLEQFF.

The CDR3 DNA reads TGTGCCAGCAGCTTTTTGGGACTCCCATACGAGCAGTACTTC. Translation: CASSFLGLPYEQYF. The chain uses TRBV11-2 and TRBJ2-7, with D possibly TRBD2 on 6 matching bases. V was trimmed by 3 bases and J by 4 bases, leaving 13 bases between them. The length of the CDR3 is 14 residues. Germline CDR1 and CDR2: SGHAT and FQNNGV.

This clone was detected a few times. The chain carries TRBV5-1 and TRBJ1-1; D remains ambiguous. The CDR3 spans 15 residues. Trimming cost V 1 base and J 4 bases, with 14 bases left between them. The germline gives CDR1 SGHRS, CDR2 YFSETQ. The CDR3 DNA sequence: TGCGCCAGCAGCTTGAATTTTGGTGGGAGCACTGAAGCTTTCTTT. It encodes CASSLNFGGSTEAFF.

This clone was seen more than once but under ten times. This chain connects TRBV6-6 to TRBJ2-2; 10 bases line up with TRBD2. The V gene's germline CDR1 is MNHNY and CDR2 SVGAGI (reference sequence). Trimming took 2 bases from V and 3 from J; bases not matched to a gene: 0. The CDR3 is made up of 15 amino acids. The CDR3 nucleotides read TGTGCCAGCAGTTACGGGACTAGCGACACCGGGGAGCTGTTTTTT. As protein: CASSYGTSDTGELFF.

V usage is TRBV27 and J usage is TRBJ2-3, with D possibly being TRBD1 (5 bases). Germline V gene sequence: CDR1 MNHEY, CDR2 SMNVEV (reference sequence). This CDR3 is built from 12 residues. With 7 bases removed from V and 5 bases from J, the gap between germline ends came to 10 bases. The CDR3 reads CASTNQGDTQYF. CDR3 nucleotide sequence: TGTGCCAGCACCAACCAGGGAGATACGCAGTATTTT.

The rearrangement uses TRBV2 and TRBJ2-1; D possibly matches TRBD1 or TRBD2 (5 bases each). Germline CDR1 and CDR2: SNHLY and FYNNEI. Trimming stripped 9 bases from V and 5 bases from J, with 23 bases between. The CDR3 extends over 16 amino acids. CDR3 protein: CARTRVRDARNNEQFF. CDR3 DNA: TGTGCCAGGACAAGGGTCCGGGACGCCCGAAACAATGAGCAGTTCTTC.

The rearrangement links TRBV6-5 to TRBJ1-4; no clear D. The CDR3 is made up of 14 amino acids. Per the germline V gene, CDR1 is MNHEY and CDR2 is SVGAGI. The ends were cut back, 8 bases at V and 3 bases at J, with 13 bases in the middle. The CDR3 nucleotides read TGTGCCAGCGGACGAGGGCAGGCTAATGAAAAACTGTTTTTT. Encoded protein: CASGRGQANEKLFF.

Regarding this clone: Other nucleotide sequences from this sample produce the same CDR3. V and J are TRBV27 and TRBJ2-7; 7 bases fit TRBD1. The CDR3 contains 13 residues. Trimming at V came to 2 bases and at J to 7 bases, leaving 5 bases not matched to a gene. Per germline, CDR1 MNHEY and CDR2 SMNVEV (reference sequence). CDR3 loop: CASSLEGAGEQYF. CDR3 DNA: TGTGCCAGCAGTTTAGAGGGGGCAGGGGAGCAGTACTTC.

V is TRBV7-8 and J is TRBJ1-1; the D is unclear. V lost 6 bases and J lost 1, with 6 bases in between. The germline gives CDR1 SGHVS, CDR2 FQNEAQ. This CDR3 is 12 amino acids long. CDR3 sequence: CASRTGNTEAFF. In nucleotides, the CDR3 is TGTGCCAGCAGAACCGGGAACACTGAAGCTTTCTTT. Together with reference TRBV7-8 and TRBJ1-1, the CDR3 gives the full variable domain: GAGVSQSPRYKVAKRGQDVALRCDPISGHVSLFWYQQALGQGPEFLTYFQNEAQLDKSGLPSDRFFAERPEGSVSTLKIQRTQQEDSAVYLCASRTGNTEAFFGQGTRLTVV.

This chain uses TRBV5-1 with TRBJ2-3, with 7 bases fitting TRBD2. This CDR3 has 14 amino acids. The V and J ends lost 5 bases and 3 bases, in that order; junction bases with no gene match: 6. Germline CDR1 reads SGHRS; CDR2 reads YFSETQ. CDR3: CASRFRGGTDTQYF. CDR3 coding DNA: TGCGCCAGCAGATTTCGCGGGGGAACAGATACGCAGTATTTT. The complete variable domain, with remaining parts taken from reference TRBV5-1 and TRBJ2-3, reads KAGVTQTPRYLIKTRGQQVTLSCSPISGHRSVSWYQQTPGQGLQFLFEYFSETQRNKGNFPGRFSGRQFSNSRSEMNVSTLELGDSALYLCASRFRGGTDTQYFGPGTRLTVL.

This clone showed up just a few times. The J gene is TRBJ2-5, the V gene TRBV18; D uncertain. Germline CDR1 is KGHSH and CDR2 is LQKENI. The CDR3 runs to 11 residues. V gave up 1 base and J gave up 3 bases, with 0 bases separating them. CDR3 sequence: CASSPQETQYF. The CDR3 region has the DNA TGTGCCAGCTCACCACAAGAGACCCAGTACTTC. Full variable domain (remainder filled in from reference TRBV18 and TRBJ2-5): NAGVMQNPRHLVRRRGQEARLRCSPMKGHSHVYWYRQLPEEGLKFMVYLQKENIIDESGMPKERFSAEFPKEGPSILRIQQVVRGDSAAYFCASSPQETQYFGPGTRLLVL.

The sample holds one count of this clone. The chain has TRBV4-2 and TRBJ1-3; D call uncertain. From germline, CDR1 is LGHNA and CDR2 YNFKEQ. V gave up 0 bases and J gave up 3 bases, with 9 bases separating them. The CDR3 is 15 amino acids. Here the CDR3 DNA reads TGTGCCAGCAGCCAAGAGCGGCCTTATGGAAACACCATATATTTT. This encodes CASSQERPYGNTIYF.

The CDR3 DNA is TGCAGCGTCTTGGGAGGCTACGAGCAGTACTTC. Its protein is CSVLGGYEQYF. V and J are TRBV29-1 and TRBJ2-7, with D maybe TRBD2 (6 bases). Germline V gene data show CDR1 as SQVTM and CDR2 as ANQGSEA. Trimming cost V 6 bases and J 3 bases, with 9 bases left between them. This CDR3 has 11 residues.

This rearrangement joins TRBV7-8 to TRBJ1-2; D uncertain. CDR3 size: 12 residues. Germline V gene data show CDR1 as SGHVS and CDR2 as FQNEAQ. V shed 5 bases and J shed 3 bases, with 7 bases lying between them. In nucleotides, the CDR3 is TGTGCCAGCAGCCCTAGAGACTATGGCTACACCTTC. It specifies CASSPRDYGYTF.